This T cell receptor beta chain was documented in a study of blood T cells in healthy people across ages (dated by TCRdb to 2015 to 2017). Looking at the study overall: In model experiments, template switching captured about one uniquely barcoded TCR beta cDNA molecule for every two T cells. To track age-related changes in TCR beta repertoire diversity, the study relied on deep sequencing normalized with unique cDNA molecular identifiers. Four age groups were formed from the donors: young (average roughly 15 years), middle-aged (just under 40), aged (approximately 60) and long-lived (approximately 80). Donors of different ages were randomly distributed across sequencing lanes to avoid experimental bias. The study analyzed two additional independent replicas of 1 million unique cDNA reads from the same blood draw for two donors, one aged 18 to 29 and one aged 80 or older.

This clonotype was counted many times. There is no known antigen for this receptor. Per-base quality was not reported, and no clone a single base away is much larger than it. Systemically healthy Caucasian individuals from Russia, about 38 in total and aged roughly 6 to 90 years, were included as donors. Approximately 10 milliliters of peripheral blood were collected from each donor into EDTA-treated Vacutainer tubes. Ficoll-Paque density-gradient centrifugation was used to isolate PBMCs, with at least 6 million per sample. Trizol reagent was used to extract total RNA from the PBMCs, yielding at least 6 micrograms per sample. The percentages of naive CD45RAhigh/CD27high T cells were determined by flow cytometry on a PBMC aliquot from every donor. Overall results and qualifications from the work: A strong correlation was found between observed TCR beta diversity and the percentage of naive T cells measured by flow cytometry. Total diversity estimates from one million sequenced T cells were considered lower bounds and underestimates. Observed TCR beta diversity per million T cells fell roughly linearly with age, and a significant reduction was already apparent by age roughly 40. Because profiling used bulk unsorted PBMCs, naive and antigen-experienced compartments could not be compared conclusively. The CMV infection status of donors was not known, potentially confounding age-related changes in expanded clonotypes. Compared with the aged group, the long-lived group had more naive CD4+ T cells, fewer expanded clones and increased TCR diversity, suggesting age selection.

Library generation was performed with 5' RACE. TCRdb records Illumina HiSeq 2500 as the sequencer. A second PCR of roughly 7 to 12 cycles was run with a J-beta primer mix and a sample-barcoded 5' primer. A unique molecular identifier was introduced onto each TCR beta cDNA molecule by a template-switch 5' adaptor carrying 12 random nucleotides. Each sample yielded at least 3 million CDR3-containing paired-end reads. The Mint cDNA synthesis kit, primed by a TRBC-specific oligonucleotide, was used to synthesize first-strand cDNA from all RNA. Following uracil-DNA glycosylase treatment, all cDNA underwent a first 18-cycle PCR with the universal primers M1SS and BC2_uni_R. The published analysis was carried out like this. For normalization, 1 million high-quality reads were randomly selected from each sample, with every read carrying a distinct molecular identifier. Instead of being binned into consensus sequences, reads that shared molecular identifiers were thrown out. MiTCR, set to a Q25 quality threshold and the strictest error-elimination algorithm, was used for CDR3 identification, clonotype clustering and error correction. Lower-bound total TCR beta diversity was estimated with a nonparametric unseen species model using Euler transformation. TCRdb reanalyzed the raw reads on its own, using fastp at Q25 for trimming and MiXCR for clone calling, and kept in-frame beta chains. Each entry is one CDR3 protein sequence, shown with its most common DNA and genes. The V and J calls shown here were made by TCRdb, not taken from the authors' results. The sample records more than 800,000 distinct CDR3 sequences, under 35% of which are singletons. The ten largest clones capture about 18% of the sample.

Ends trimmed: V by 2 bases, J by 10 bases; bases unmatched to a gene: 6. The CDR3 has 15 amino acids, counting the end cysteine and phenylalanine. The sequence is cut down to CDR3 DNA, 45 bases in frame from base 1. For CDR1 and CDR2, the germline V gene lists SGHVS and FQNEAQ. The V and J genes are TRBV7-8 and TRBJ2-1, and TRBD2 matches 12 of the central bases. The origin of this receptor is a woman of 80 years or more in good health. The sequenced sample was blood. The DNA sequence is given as TGTGCCAGCAGCTTACTAGCGGGGGGGCACTTAGAGCAGTTCTTC. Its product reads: CASSLLAGGHLEQFF.